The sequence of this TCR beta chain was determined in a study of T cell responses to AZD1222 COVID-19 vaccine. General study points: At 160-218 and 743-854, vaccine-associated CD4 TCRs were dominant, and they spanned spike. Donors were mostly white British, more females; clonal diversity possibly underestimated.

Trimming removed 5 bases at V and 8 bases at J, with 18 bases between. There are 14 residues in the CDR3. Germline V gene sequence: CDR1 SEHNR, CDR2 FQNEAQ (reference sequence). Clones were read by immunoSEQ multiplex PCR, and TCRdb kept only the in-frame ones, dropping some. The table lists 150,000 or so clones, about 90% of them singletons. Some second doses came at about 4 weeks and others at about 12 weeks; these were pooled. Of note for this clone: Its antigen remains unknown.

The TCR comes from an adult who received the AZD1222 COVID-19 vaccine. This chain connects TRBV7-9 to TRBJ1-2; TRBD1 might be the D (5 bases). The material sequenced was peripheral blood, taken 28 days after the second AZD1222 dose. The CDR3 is CASSPGTQGRGYTF. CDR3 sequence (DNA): TGTGCCAGCAGCCCCGGGACCCAGGGCCGGGGCTACACCTTC.